This TCR beta chain was captured in a study of blood T cell repertoires in COVID-19. Across the whole study: The origin of the acute and convalescent COVID-19 samples was the United States, Italy and Spain.

Seattle cases were enrolled at active infection and followed longitudinally. TCRdb's table, derived via immunoSEQ multiplex PCR, lists solely in-frame clones and lacks some. In the table there are about 270,000 clones, 70% to 90% of which are singletons. This clone was recorded once. The sequencing input was peripheral blood. This TCR was recovered from a woman aged 25 to 39 with COVID-19, enrolled during active disease.

DNA of the CDR3: TGTGCCAGCAGTCCAGGCATTGCAACTAATGAAAAACTGTTTTTT. This codes for CASSPGIATNEKLFF. This chain links TRBV9 with TRBJ1-4; D is uncertain. V dropped 5 bases and J dropped 0 bases, with 11 bases sitting between them. The CDR3 is made up of 15 amino acids. Per the germline V gene, CDR1 is SGDLS and CDR2 is YYNGEE.